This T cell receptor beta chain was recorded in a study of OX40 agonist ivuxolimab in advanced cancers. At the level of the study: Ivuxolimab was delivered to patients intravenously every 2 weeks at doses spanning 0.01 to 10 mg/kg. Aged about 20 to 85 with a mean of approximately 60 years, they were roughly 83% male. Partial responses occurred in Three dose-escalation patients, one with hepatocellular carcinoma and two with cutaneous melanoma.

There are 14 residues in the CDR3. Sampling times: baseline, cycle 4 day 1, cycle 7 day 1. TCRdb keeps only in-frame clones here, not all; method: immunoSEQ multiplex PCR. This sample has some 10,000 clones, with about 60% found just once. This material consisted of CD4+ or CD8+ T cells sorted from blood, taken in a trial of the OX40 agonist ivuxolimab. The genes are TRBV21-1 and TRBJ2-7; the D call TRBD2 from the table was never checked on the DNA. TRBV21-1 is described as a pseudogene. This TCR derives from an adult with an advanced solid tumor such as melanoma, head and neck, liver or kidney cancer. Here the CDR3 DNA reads TGTGCCAGCTCAGTCAGGGAGGAACAATACGAGCAGTACTTC. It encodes CASSVREEQYEQYF.